This TCR beta chain was documented in a study of shared clonotypes between healthy human individuals. CDR1 MRHNA and CDR2 SNTAGT come from the germline V gene. CDR3 size: 13 residues. Trimming cost V 6 bases and J 7 bases, with 12 bases left between them. DNA at about 0.2 ug, 25,000 to 35,000 T cell genomes, went into sorted-subset replicate PCRs. Measured with immunoSEQ multiplex PCR; TCRdb has only the in-frame clones, and not every one. This table has around 1.1 million clones, approximately 80% appearing once. Specimen: memory CD4+ T cells from PBMCs. Subset here: CD45RA-negative fraction. The gene calls are TRBV6-4 and TRBJ2-2, with no clear D. This TCR came from a man aged 18 to 29 in good health. Some clones in this sample may be carry-over from other donors' samples. The CDR3 DNA reads as TGTGCCAGCAGCTCACAGTGGGGCGGGGAGCTGTTTTTT. Translating gives CASSSQWGGELFF.